This T cell receptor beta chain was profiled in a study of early T cells in non-severe SARS-CoV-2 infection. Via MiXCR, TCRdb re-called the 5' RACE reads, giving one row per CDR3 protein. Found here are tens of thousands of distinct CDR3 sequences, about 12% of them singletons; the top ten hold about 16%. The CDR3 is 15 residues long. CDR1 and CDR2 (germline): SGHNT, YYREEE (reference sequence). V was clipped by 4 bases and J by 6 bases, with 18 bases between them. Only a few counts were recorded for this clonotype. Sequences were obtained from whole blood. This TCR came from an adult who was a healthcare worker with PCR-confirmed SARS-CoV-2 infection or an uninfected control (not recorded which). The V gene is TRBV5-4, the J gene TRBJ2-3; weak D call: TRBD1 (6 bases). DNA of the CDR3: TGTGCCAGCAGCAGACAGGACCAGATTGGTGATACGCAGTATTTT. It translates to CASSRQDQIGDTQYF.